The sequence of this T cell receptor beta chain was determined in a study of shared clonotypes between healthy human individuals. Broader study findings: With few donors, the genetic and exposure-history diversity represented was limited.

The protocol was immunoSEQ multiplex PCR, while the TCRdb copy is restricted to in-frame clones and leaves out a portion. Here the sample spans roughly 2 million clones, approximately 96% being singletons. J was trimmed by 1 base and V by 4 bases; bases with no gene match: 3. The CDR3 has 15 amino acids. Germline-derived CDR1 and CDR2 are SGHNT and YYREEE (reference sequence). To note about this clone: The antigen is unknown. This CDR3 is also generated by other DNA sequences in the sample.

This TCR came from a man aged 18 to 29 in good health. This chain uses TRBV5-4 with TRBJ2-1; 9 bases are a match to TRBD2. Sample: naive CD4+ T cells sorted from blood. Noted subset: CD45RA+ positively selected. This CDR3 reads CASSPSGASYNEQFF. In DNA form, the CDR3 reads TGTGCCAGCAGCCCTAGCGGGGCGTCCTACAATGAGCAGTTCTTC.